This TCR beta chain was obtained from a study of naive and memory T cell subsets. Adult healthy volunteers gave 2.5 ml peripheral blood for whole-blood RNA. A UMI-containing oligonucleotide was joined by 3' ligation to the TCR cDNA template. This clonotype was detected ten times or more. Its antigen is undetermined. Alpha and beta constant region primers primed reverse transcription for blood and skin samples. Amplification of ligated cDNA took four PCR rounds with SP2 and nested alpha and beta constant primers. One entry per CDR3 protein results from TCRdb running MiXCR on the 5' RACE reads. The profile covers just over 25,000 distinct CDR3 sequences, with around a quarter appearing a single time and approximately 1.7% taken by the ten largest. Points from the study as a whole: TCR transcript changes with activation or differentiation may affect this RNA method.

Germline values: CDR1 KGHSH, CDR2 LQKENI. This CDR3 has 14 residues. The V end lost 2 bases, the J end lost 1 base, and 8 bases lay between the germline ends. This chain links TRBV18 with TRBJ1-1, with D unclear. This TCR derives from a female donor in good health. CDR3 sequence (DNA): TGTGCCAGCTCACCAGAAATCTCGAACACTGAAGCTTTCTTT. Encoded protein: CASSPEISNTEAFF.